A selection of T cell receptor beta chains follows, all from one sample in a study of T cells in Graves' hyperthyroidism and ophthalmopathy. From the multiplex PCR reads, TCRdb called clonotypes with MiXCR, one entry per CDR3 protein. The table lists approximately 610,000 distinct CDR3 sequences, approximately 15% of them singletons. Sequencing input: blood. The receptors shown here come from a woman between 18 and 29 years old with Graves' hyperthyroidism. Each CDR3 is given with its conserved first and last residue. A D gene is named only where the DNA matches it firmly. Not all rows give a size; the values are once, few, many and, for expanded clones, a class.

abundance: NA
v_gene: TRBV6-6
j_gene: TRBJ1-1
d_gene: NA
CDR3aa: CASSYTAMNTEAFF
CDR3nt: TGTGCCAGCAGTTACACAGCAATGAACACTGAAGCTTTCTTT

abundance: NA
v_gene: TRBV15
j_gene: TRBJ2-1
d_gene: NA
CDR3aa: CATSRGSWTVSYNEQFF
CDR3nt: TGTGCCACCAGCAGAGGCTCTTGGACAGTCTCCTACAATGAGCAGTTCTTC

abundance: few
v_gene: TRBV29-1
j_gene: TRBJ1-1
d_gene: NA
CDR3aa: CSVVSGKNTEAFF
CDR3nt: TGCAGCGTTGTGTCAGGGAAGAACACTGAAGCTTTCTTT

abundance: many
v_gene: TRBV7-2
j_gene: TRBJ2-3
d_gene: NA
CDR3aa: CASSPSHSTDTQYF
CDR3nt: TGTGCCAGCAGCCCATCGCACAGCACAGATACGCAGTATTTT

abundance: NA
v_gene: TRBV2
j_gene: TRBJ2-7
d_gene: TRBD1
CDR3aa: CASSTTGWEQYF
CDR3nt: TGTGCCAGCAGTACGACAGGGTGGGAGCAGTACTTC

abundance: many
v_gene: TRBV27
j_gene: TRBJ1-1
d_gene: TRBD1
CDR3aa: CASSFLGQGTNTEAFF
CDR3nt: TGTGCCAGCAGTTTTTTAGGACAGGGGACGAACACTGAAGCTTTCTTT

abundance: many
v_gene: TRBV5-1
j_gene: TRBJ2-1
d_gene: TRBD2
CDR3aa: CASYRFAGEVHEQFF
CDR3nt: TGCGCCAGCTACCGCTTCGCGGGAGAAGTCCATGAGCAGTTCTTC

abundance: many
v_gene: TRBV20-1
j_gene: TRBJ2-3
d_gene: TRBD2
CDR3aa: CSARIPGLVRDTQYF
CDR3nt: TGCAGTGCTAGAATCCCGGGACTAGTGAGAGATACGCAGTATTTT

abundance: many
v_gene: TRBV7-2
j_gene: TRBJ1-2
d_gene: NA
CDR3aa: CASSLGRGSSGYTF
CDR3nt: TGTGCCAGCAGCTTAGGTCGGGGCTCGTCTGGCTACACCTTC

abundance: few
v_gene: TRBV28
j_gene: TRBJ2-7
d_gene: TRBD2
CDR3aa: CASSSGLADSFYEQYF
CDR3nt: TGTGCCAGCAGTTCAGGACTAGCGGATAGTTTCTACGAGCAGTACTTC

abundance: many
v_gene: TRBV2
j_gene: TRBJ2-1
d_gene: TRBD2
CDR3aa: CASSGVAGVANEQFF
CDR3nt: TGTGCCAGCAGTGGGGTAGCGGGAGTTGCCAATGAGCAGTTCTTC

abundance: NA
v_gene: TRBV5-1
j_gene: TRBJ1-2
d_gene: NA
CDR3aa: CASSLGQEGYTF
CDR3nt: TGCGCCAGCAGCTTGGGACAGGAGGGCTACACCTTC

abundance: NA
v_gene: TRBV2
j_gene: TRBJ2-7
d_gene: TRBD2
CDR3aa: CASIPMGGGIHEQYF
CDR3nt: TGTGCCAGCATCCCAATGGGCGGGGGGATCCACGAGCAGTACTTC

abundance: NA
v_gene: TRBV25-1
j_gene: TRBJ2-3
d_gene: TRBD2
CDR3aa: CASSDAGGLTDTQYF
CDR3nt: TGTGCCAGCAGTGACGCGGGAGGGCTGACAGATACGCAGTATTTT

abundance: many
v_gene: TRBV27
j_gene: TRBJ2-5
d_gene: TRBD1
CDR3aa: CASSPVRGLETQYF
CDR3nt: TGTGCCAGCAGCCCCGTCAGGGGGCTTGAGACCCAGTACTTC

abundance: few
v_gene: TRBV5-8
j_gene: TRBJ1-2
d_gene: NA
CDR3aa: CASSLWGGGYTF
CDR3nt: TGTGCCAGCAGCCTATGGGGGGGTGGCTACACCTTC

abundance: many
v_gene: TRBV7-2
j_gene: TRBJ2-3
d_gene: TRBD2
CDR3aa: CASSLVSGDTQYF
CDR3nt: TGTGCCAGCAGCTTAGTTAGCGGGGATACGCAGTATTTT

abundance: many
v_gene: TRBV28
j_gene: TRBJ2-7
d_gene: NA
CDR3aa: CASKCRPYEQYF
CDR3nt: TGTGCCAGCAAGTGCAGACCCTACGAGCAGTACTTC

abundance: NA
v_gene: TRBV14
j_gene: TRBJ1-2
d_gene: TRBD1
CDR3aa: CASSQGTGGSYGYTF
CDR3nt: TGTGCCAGCAGCCAAGGGACAGGGGGCTCCTATGGCTACACCTTC

abundance: NA
v_gene: TRBV11-3
j_gene: TRBJ2-1
d_gene: TRBD1
CDR3aa: CASSFGTGSYSEQFF
CDR3nt: TGTGCCAGCAGCTTCGGGACAGGGAGTTACAGTGAGCAGTTCTTC

abundance: few
v_gene: TRBV7-2
j_gene: TRBJ2-2
d_gene: NA
CDR3aa: CASSQKNTGELFF
CDR3nt: TGTGCCAGCAGCCAGAAAAACACCGGGGAGCTGTTTTTT

abundance: NA
v_gene: TRBV24-1
j_gene: TRBJ1-3
d_gene: NA
CDR3aa: CATSDLRGIMDF
CDR3nt: TGTGCCACCAGTGATTTGCGAGGGATAATGGATTTT

abundance: many
v_gene: TRBV14
j_gene: TRBJ2-1
d_gene: NA
CDR3aa: CASSQDHVAAIGNNEQFF
CDR3nt: TGTGCCAGCAGCCAAGATCACGTGGCGGCGATAGGGAACAATGAGCAGTTCTTC

abundance: many
v_gene: TRBV12-3/TRBV12-4
j_gene: TRBJ2-3
d_gene: NA
CDR3aa: CASSFGGPTTDTQYF
CDR3nt: TGTGCCAGCAGTTTCGGCGGGCCGACCACAGATACGCAGTATTTT

abundance: many
v_gene: TRBV27
j_gene: TRBJ2-3
d_gene: NA
CDR3aa: CASRKTRGGDTQYF
CDR3nt: TGTGCCAGCCGTAAAACGCGGGGTGGCGATACGCAGTATTTT

abundance: NA
v_gene: TRBV14
j_gene: TRBJ1-2
d_gene: NA
CDR3aa: CASSPVTMAASYGYTF
CDR3nt: TGTGCCAGCAGCCCAGTGACTATGGCAGCCTCCTATGGCTACACCTTC

abundance: few
v_gene: TRBV20-1
j_gene: TRBJ2-2
d_gene: NA
CDR3aa: CSAKGTDSFDTGELFF
CDR3nt: TGCAGTGCTAAAGGGACCGACTCTTTCGACACCGGGGAGCTGTTTTTT

abundance: few
v_gene: TRBV7-9
j_gene: TRBJ2-2
d_gene: NA
CDR3aa: CASSLADPSTGELFF
CDR3nt: TGTGCCAGCAGCTTAGCGGACCCTTCCACCGGGGAGCTGTTTTTT

abundance: few
v_gene: TRBV20-1
j_gene: TRBJ2-3
d_gene: TRBD2
CDR3aa: CSAKTSGGGNRQYF
CDR3nt: TGCAGTGCCAAGACTAGCGGGGGGGGGAACAGGCAGTATTTT

abundance: many
v_gene: TRBV2
j_gene: TRBJ1-1
d_gene: NA
CDR3aa: CASRSERNTEAFF
CDR3nt: TGTGCCAGCAGATCCGAAAGGAACACTGAAGCTTTCTTT

abundance: NA
v_gene: TRBV28
j_gene: TRBJ1-5
d_gene: NA
CDR3aa: CASSFPQGTGNQPQHF
CDR3nt: TGTGCCAGCAGTTTCCCTCAGGGAACGGGCAATCAGCCCCAGCATTTT